Sequencing of this TCR beta chain was carried out in a study of blood T cell repertoires in COVID-19. Whole-study context: The United States, Italy and Spain provided the acute and convalescent COVID-19 samples. Sample material is recorded as cDNA or gDNA derived from T cells, B-cell-depleted T cells, or PBMCs.

Enrollees, about 18 to 89 years old, lived in 24 US areas. Cohorts were determined from participant-reported clinical history. The CDR3 has 15 residues. Trimming removed 5 bases from V and 5 bases from J; junction bases left unmatched: 9. Germline V gives CDR1 SGHNT, CDR2 YENEEA. Method: immunoSEQ multiplex PCR; TCRdb's copy keeps in-frame clones and lacks some. Among 150,000 to 200,000 clones listed, around 81% were seen once. This chain joins TRBV11-3 and TRBJ2-3, with TRBD1 identical over 8 bases. The clonotype comes from a man aged 35 to 55 who had recovered from COVID-19. The specimen sequenced was PBMCs or T cells enriched from blood (not recorded which). The CDR3 region is CASSQGARRLDTQYF. The CDR3 nucleotides are TGTGCCAGCAGCCAGGGGGCCAGGAGACTAGATACGCAGTATTTT.